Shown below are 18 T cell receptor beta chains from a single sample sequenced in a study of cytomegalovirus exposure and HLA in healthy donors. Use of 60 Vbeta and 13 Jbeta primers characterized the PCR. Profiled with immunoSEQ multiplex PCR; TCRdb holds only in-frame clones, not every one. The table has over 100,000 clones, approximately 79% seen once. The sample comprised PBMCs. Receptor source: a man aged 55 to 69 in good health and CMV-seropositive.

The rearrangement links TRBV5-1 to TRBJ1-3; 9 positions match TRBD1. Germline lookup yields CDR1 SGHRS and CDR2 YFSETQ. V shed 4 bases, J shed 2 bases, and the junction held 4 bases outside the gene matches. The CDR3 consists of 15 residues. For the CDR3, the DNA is TGCGCCAGCAGCGAAACAGGGGGCACTGGAAACACCATATATTTT. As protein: CASSETGGTGNTIYF.

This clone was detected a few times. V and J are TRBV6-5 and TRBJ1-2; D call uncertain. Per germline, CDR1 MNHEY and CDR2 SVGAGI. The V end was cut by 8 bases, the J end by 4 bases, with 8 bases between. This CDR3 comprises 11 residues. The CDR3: CASHTGYGYTF. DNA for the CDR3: TGTGCCAGCCATACGGGCTATGGCTACACCTTC.

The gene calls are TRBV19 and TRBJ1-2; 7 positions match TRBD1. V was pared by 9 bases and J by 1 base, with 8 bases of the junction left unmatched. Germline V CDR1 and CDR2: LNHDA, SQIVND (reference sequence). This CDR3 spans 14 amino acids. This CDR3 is CASAGQADNYGYTF. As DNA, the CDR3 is TGTGCCAGCGCCGGACAGGCGGATAACTATGGCTACACCTTC.

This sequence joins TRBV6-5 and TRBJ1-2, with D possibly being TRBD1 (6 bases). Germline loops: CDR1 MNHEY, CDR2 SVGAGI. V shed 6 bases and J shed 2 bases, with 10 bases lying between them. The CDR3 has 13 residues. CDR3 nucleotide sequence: TGTGCCAGCAGATACGACAGGAACTATGGCTACACCTTC. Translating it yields CASRYDRNYGYTF.

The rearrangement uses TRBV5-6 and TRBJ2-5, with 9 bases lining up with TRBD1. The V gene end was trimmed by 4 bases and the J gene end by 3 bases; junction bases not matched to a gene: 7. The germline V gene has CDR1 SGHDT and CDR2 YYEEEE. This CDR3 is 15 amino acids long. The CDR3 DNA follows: TGTGCCAGCAGCGCCTCGGGACAGGGAGAAGAGACCCAGTACTTC. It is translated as CASSASGQGEETQYF.

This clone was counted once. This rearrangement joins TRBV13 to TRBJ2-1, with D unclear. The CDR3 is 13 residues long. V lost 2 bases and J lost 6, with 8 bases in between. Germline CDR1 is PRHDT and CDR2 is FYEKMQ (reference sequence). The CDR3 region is CASSLRRPNEQFF. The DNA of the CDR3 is TGTGCCAGCAGCTTAAGGCGGCCCAATGAGCAGTTCTTC.

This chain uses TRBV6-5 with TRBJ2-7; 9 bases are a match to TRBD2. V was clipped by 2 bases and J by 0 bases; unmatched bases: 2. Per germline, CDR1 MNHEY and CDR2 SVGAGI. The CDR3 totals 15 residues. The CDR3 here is CASSYRGGASYEQYF. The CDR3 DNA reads TGTGCCAGCAGTTACCGCGGGGGGGCCTCCTACGAGCAGTACTTC.

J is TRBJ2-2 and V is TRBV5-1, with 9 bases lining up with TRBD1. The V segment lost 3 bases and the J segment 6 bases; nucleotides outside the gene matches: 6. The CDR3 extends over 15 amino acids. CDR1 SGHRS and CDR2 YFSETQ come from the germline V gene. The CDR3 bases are TGCGCCAGCAGCTCCGGGACAGGGTCTCCCGGGGAGCTGTTTTTT. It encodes CASSSGTGSPGELFF.

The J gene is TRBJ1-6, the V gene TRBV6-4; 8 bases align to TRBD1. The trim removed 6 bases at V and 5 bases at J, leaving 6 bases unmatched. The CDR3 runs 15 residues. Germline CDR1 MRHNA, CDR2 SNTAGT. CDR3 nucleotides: TGTGCCAGCAGGCATGACAGGGGTGATAATTCACCCCTCCACTTT. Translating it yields CASRHDRGDNSPLHF.

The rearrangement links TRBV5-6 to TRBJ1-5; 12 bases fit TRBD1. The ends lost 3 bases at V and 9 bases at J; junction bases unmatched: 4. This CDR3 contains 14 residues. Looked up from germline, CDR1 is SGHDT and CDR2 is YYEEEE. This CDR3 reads CASSWGQGASPQHF. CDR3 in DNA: TGTGCCAGCAGCTGGGGACAGGGGGCATCGCCCCAGCATTTT.

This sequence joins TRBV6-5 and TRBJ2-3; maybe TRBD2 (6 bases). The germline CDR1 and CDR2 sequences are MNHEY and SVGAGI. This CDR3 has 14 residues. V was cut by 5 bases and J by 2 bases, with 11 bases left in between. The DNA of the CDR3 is TGTGCCAGCAGTCTGGGACTCCTCACAGATACGCAGTATTTT. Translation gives CASSLGLLTDTQYF.

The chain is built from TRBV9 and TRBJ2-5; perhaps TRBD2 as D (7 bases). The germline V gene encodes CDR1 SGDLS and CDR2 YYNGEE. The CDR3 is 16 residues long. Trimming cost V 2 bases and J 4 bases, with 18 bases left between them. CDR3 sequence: CASSVGAGRGGETQYF. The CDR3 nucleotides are TGTGCCAGCAGCGTTGGTGCGGGGAGGGGGGGAGAGACCCAGTACTTC.

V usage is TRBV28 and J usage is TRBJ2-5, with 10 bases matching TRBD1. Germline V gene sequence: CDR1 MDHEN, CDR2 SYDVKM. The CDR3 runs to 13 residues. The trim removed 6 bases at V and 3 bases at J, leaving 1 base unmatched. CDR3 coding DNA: TGTGCCAGCAGCGGACAGGGGGAAGAGACCCAGTACTTC. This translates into CASSGQGEETQYF.

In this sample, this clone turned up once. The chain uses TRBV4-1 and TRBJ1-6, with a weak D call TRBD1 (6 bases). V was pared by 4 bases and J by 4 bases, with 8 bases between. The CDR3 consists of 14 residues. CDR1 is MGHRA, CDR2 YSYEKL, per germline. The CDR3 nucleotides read TGCGCCAGCAGCCTTACAGGGTATAATTCACCCCTCCACTTT. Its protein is CASSLTGYNSPLHF.

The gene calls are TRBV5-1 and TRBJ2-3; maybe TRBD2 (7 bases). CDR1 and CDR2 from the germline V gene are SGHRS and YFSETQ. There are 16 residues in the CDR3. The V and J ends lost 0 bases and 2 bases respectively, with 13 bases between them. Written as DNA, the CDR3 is TGCGCCAGCAGCTTGGGTTCGCGGGGGCTCACAGATACGCAGTATTTT. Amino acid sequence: CASSLGSRGLTDTQYF.

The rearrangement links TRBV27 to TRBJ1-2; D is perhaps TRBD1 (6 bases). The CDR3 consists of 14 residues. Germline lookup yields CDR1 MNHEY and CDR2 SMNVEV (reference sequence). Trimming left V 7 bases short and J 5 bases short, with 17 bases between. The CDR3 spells CASKTSGTPYGYTF. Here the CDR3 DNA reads TGTGCCAGCAAGACCAGCGGGACACCGTATGGCTACACCTTC.

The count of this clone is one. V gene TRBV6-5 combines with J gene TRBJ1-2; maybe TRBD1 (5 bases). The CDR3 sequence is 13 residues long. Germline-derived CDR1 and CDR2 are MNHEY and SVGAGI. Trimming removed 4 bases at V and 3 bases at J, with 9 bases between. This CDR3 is CASSFDRYYGYTF. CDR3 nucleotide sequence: TGTGCCAGCAGTTTCGACAGATACTATGGCTACACCTTC.

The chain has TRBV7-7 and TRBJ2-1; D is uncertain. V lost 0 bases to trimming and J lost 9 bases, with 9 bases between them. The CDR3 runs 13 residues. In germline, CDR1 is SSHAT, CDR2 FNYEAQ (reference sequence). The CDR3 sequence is CASSLASGTEQFF. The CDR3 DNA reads TGTGCCAGCAGCTTAGCGTCCGGTACTGAGCAGTTCTTC.